This TCR beta chain originates from a study of cytomegalovirus exposure and HLA in healthy donors. For the study at large: Of all 360 or so donors who were genotyped, roughly 85% belonged to the Caucasian-associated ancestry cluster.

Study-level results: An Asian-associated ancestry cluster reportedly showed fewer N-insertions than the approximately 670-donor mean in a later analysis.

PCR was performed using 60 Vbeta and 13 Jbeta primers. In the authors' methods: Counted up in a later analysis, unique TCR beta chains came to some 72 million, with around 10 million shared. Only in-frame clones appear in the TCRdb table, and some are missing; sequencing was by immunoSEQ multiplex PCR. The V and J calls and clone size were taken over from that table, and D and trimming were inferred from the DNA. The sample consists of 100,000 to 150,000 clones, 80% to 90% of them appearing once. Remarks on this clone: Its cognate antigen is unknown.

CDR1 and CDR2 from the germline V gene are SGHTA and FQGTGA. V was pared by 6 bases and J by 0 bases, with 8 bases between. The CDR3 sequence is 13 residues long. The clonotype originates from a man aged 45 to 65 in good health and CMV-seronegative. Source material: PBMCs. The chain carries TRBV7-3 and TRBJ1-1, with D unclear. In DNA form, the CDR3 reads TGTGCCAGCAGGGAGGGAATGAACACTGAAGCTTTCTTT. Amino acid sequence: CASREGMNTEAFF.